This TCR beta chain was recorded in a study of control samples from healthy donors and cancer patients. The table came from immunoSEQ multiplex PCR; TCRdb's copy has only in-frame clones and leaves some out. The profile shows about 130,000 clones, about 95% of them singletons. The CDR3 is 19 amino acids. Looked up from germline, CDR1 is MNHEY and CDR2 is SMNVEV (reference sequence). The ends lost 4 bases at V and 0 bases at J; junction bases unmatched: 11. What was sequenced was blood. The receptor's source is a young man in good health. The V gene is TRBV27, the J gene TRBJ2-1, with TRBD2 matching 11 bases. In DNA, the CDR3 is TGTGCCAGCAGTTGGGGCAGAATAGCGGGGGGGAGCTCCTACAATGAGCAGTTCTTC. This codes for CASSWGRIAGGSSYNEQFF.